These T cell receptor beta chains were read from a single sample in a study of response to subunit inactivated influenza vaccine. Via MiXCR, TCRdb re-called the RT-PCR reads, giving one row per CDR3 protein. The sample holds 650,000 or so distinct CDR3 sequences, about 14% seen once. The material was PBMCs from blood, obtained roughly 15 days before vaccination. The receptors derive from a man aged 45-60 years who received an inactivated influenza vaccine. The CDR3 runs from the conserved cysteine through the conserved F or W. Fields, in order: J gene, D gene, V gene, clone size, CDR3 protein, CDR3 DNA. A D gene is named only where the DNA matches it firmly. Not every row has a clone size; where given, it reads once, few, many or a size class.

J gene: TRBJ2-2
D gene: TRBD1
V gene: TRBV7-8
clone size: -
CDR3 protein: CASSLGRQGYTGELFF
CDR3 DNA: TGTGCCAGCAGTTTAGGGAGACAGGGGTACACCGGGGAGCTGTTTTTT

J gene: TRBJ2-5
D gene: -
V gene: TRBV20-1
clone size: few
CDR3 protein: CSARDTGLQETQYF
CDR3 DNA: TGCAGTGCTAGAGATACGGGCCTTCAAGAGACCCAGTACTTC

J gene: TRBJ1-3
D gene: -
V gene: TRBV20-1
clone size: -
CDR3 protein: CSASDGYSGNTIYF
CDR3 DNA: TGCAGTGCTTCAGACGGCTACTCTGGAAACACCATATATTTT

J gene: TRBJ2-2
D gene: TRBD2
V gene: TRBV20-1
clone size: few
CDR3 protein: CSAQAGGNTGELFF
CDR3 DNA: TGCAGTGCTCAAGCGGGGGGGAACACCGGGGAGCTGTTTTTT

J gene: TRBJ1-5
D gene: -
V gene: TRBV20-1
clone size: many
CDR3 protein: CSARGPSEPQHF
CDR3 DNA: TGCAGTGCTAGAGGTCCCTCTGAGCCCCAGCATTTT

J gene: TRBJ2-3
D gene: TRBD2
V gene: TRBV20-1
clone size: -
CDR3 protein: CSARTASGRTDTQYF
CDR3 DNA: TGCAGTGCTAGAACGGCTAGCGGTCGCACAGATACGCAGTATTTT

J gene: TRBJ2-3
D gene: TRBD2
V gene: TRBV10-3
clone size: few
CDR3 protein: CAISGNAVLAGPPGVTDTQYF
CDR3 DNA: TGTGCCATCAGTGGAAACGCGGTACTAGCGGGACCCCCCGGTGTCACAGATACGCAGTATTTT

J gene: TRBJ2-1
D gene: -
V gene: TRBV29-1
clone size: many
CDR3 protein: CSARGTRAYNEQFF
CDR3 DNA: TGCAGCGCCCGCGGGACGAGGGCCTACAATGAGCAGTTCTTC

J gene: TRBJ1-5
D gene: -
V gene: TRBV20-1
clone size: -
CDR3 protein: CSAREPGGGNQPQHF
CDR3 DNA: TGCAGTGCTAGAGAGCCCGGGGGAGGCAATCAGCCCCAGCATTTT

J gene: TRBJ2-1
D gene: TRBD2
V gene: TRBV5-1
clone size: many
CDR3 protein: CASSLWRGGSYNEQFF
CDR3 DNA: TGCGCCAGCAGCTTGTGGCGGGGGGGCTCCTACAATGAGCAGTTCTTC

J gene: TRBJ1-5
D gene: -
V gene: TRBV5-1
clone size: -
CDR3 protein: CASRVGSNQPQHF
CDR3 DNA: TGCGCCAGCAGGGTGGGGAGCAATCAGCCCCAGCATTTT

J gene: TRBJ2-1
D gene: -
V gene: TRBV6-5
clone size: -
CDR3 protein: CASSHLDGYYNEQFF
CDR3 DNA: TGTGCCAGCAGTCATCTCGACGGTTACTACAATGAGCAGTTCTTC

J gene: TRBJ2-5
D gene: TRBD2
V gene: TRBV11-2
clone size: -
CDR3 protein: CASAISSGGLRGTQYF
CDR3 DNA: TGTGCCAGCGCAATTTCTAGCGGGGGGCTCAGGGGGACCCAGTACTTC

J gene: TRBJ2-4
D gene: -
V gene: TRBV14
clone size: -
CDR3 protein: CASSQDQAGKNIQYF
CDR3 DNA: TGTGCCAGCAGCCAAGATCAGGCAGGGAAAAACATTCAGTACTTC

J gene: TRBJ2-2
D gene: TRBD2
V gene: TRBV20-1
clone size: few
CDR3 protein: CSARGLAGGSNTGELFF
CDR3 DNA: TGCAGTGCTAGAGGACTAGCGGGAGGCTCGAACACCGGGGAGCTGTTTTTT

J gene: TRBJ2-3
D gene: TRBD2
V gene: TRBV20-1
clone size: many
CDR3 protein: CSATSGVWTDTQYF
CDR3 DNA: TGCAGTGCCACTAGCGGGGTGTGGACAGATACGCAGTATTTT

J gene: TRBJ2-3
D gene: -
V gene: TRBV7-9
clone size: few
CDR3 protein: CASSLRAQGPADTQYF
CDR3 DNA: TGTGCCAGCAGCCTGAGGGCTCAGGGCCCGGCAGATACGCAGTATTTT

J gene: TRBJ2-3
D gene: TRBD2
V gene: TRBV5-5
clone size: -
CDR3 protein: CASSQGLAGEGTDTQYF
CDR3 DNA: TGTGCCAGCAGCCAGGGACTAGCGGGAGAGGGAACAGATACGCAGTATTTT

J gene: TRBJ2-2
D gene: -
V gene: TRBV7-8
clone size: many
CDR3 protein: CASRGGAGELFF
CDR3 DNA: TGTGCCAGCAGGGGCGGGGCCGGGGAGCTGTTTTTT

J gene: TRBJ2-7
D gene: TRBD2
V gene: TRBV7-2
clone size: few
CDR3 protein: CASRNGLAGFSYEQYF
CDR3 DNA: TGTGCCAGCAGGAACGGACTAGCGGGATTCTCCTACGAGCAGTACTTC

J gene: TRBJ1-2
D gene: TRBD1
V gene: TRBV11-1
clone size: -
CDR3 protein: CASSFGDSNFNYGYTF
CDR3 DNA: TGTGCCAGCAGCTTCGGGGACAGCAACTTTAACTATGGCTACACCTTC

J gene: TRBJ2-3
D gene: -
V gene: TRBV7-6
clone size: -
CDR3 protein: CASSFAEDTQYF
CDR3 DNA: TGTGCCAGCAGCTTTGCGGAAGATACGCAGTATTTT

J gene: TRBJ2-3
D gene: -
V gene: TRBV20-1
clone size: few
CDR3 protein: CSAQSRDALDTQYF
CDR3 DNA: TGCAGTGCTCAAAGCCGGGACGCCTTAGATACGCAGTATTTT

J gene: TRBJ2-7
D gene: TRBD2
V gene: TRBV20-1
clone size: -
CDR3 protein: CSARALAGAGYEQYF
CDR3 DNA: TGCAGTGCTAGAGCGCTAGCGGGAGCAGGGTACGAGCAGTACTTC